This TCR beta chain was obtained from a study of T-cell reconstitution after alpha-beta-depleted transplantation in children. Trimming pared 0 bases from V and 6 bases from J, leaving 11 bases between. From germline, CDR1 is MGHDK and CDR2 SYGVNS. The CDR3 covers 14 residues. About this clonotype: Its matching antigen is unknown.

Study results and caveats: Expanded clones from the graft, numbering several hundred, reportedly supplied alpha-beta T cells about two months after transplant. For some patients, TCRbeta diversity was high at day 60 because of recipient T cells and thymic progenitors that survived. Hyperexpanded clones declined; after one year, newly produced T cells mostly supplied diversity.

Unique molecular identifiers were incorporated into the prepared TCRbeta library. A single record per CDR3 protein comes from TCRdb applying MiXCR to the PCR reads. The table includes about 580,000 distinct CDR3 sequences, 23% detected once. This receptor was identified in a boy under two years old who had a stem cell transplant for acute myeloid leukemia, so the T cells may come from the graft donor. The V call is TRBV25-1, the J call TRBJ1-1, with D perhaps matching TRBD1 (6 bases). This specimen was PBMCs, mostly from graft donor cells, taken 360 days after TCRalphabeta/CD19-depleted stem cell transplant. CDR3 DNA: TGTGCCAGCAGTGAATACCACCAGGGGTCTGAAGCTTTCTTT. This translates into CASSEYHQGSEAFF.